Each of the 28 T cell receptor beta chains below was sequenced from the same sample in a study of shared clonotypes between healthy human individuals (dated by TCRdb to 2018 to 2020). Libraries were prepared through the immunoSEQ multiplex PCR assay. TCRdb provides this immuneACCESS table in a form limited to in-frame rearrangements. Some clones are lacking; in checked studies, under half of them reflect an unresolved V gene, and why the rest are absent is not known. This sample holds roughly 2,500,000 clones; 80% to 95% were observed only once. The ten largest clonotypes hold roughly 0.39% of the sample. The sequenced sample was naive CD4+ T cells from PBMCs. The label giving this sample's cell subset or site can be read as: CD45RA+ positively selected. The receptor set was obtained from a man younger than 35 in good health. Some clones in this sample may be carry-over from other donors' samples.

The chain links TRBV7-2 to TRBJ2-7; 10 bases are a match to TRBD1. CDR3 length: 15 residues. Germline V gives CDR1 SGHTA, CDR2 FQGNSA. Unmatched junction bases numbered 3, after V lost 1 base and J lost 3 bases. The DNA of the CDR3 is TGTGCCAGCAGCTTAGGGACAGGGGGTTTCTACGAGCAGTACTTC. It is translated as CASSLGTGGFYEQYF.

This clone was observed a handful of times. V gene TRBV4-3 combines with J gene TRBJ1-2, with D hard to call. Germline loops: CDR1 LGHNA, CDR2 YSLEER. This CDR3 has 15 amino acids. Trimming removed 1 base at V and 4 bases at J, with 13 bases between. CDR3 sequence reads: CASSQGVVQPYGYTF. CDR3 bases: TGCGCCAGCAGCCAAGGAGTAGTACAGCCCTATGGCTACACCTTC.

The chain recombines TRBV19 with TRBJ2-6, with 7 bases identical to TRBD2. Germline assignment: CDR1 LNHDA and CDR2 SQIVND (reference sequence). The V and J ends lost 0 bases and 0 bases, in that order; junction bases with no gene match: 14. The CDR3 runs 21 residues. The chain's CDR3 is CASSIDPGRRDSSSGANVLTF. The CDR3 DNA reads TGTGCCAGTAGTATAGATCCCGGGAGGAGGGACTCCTCCTCTGGGGCCAACGTCCTGACTTTC.

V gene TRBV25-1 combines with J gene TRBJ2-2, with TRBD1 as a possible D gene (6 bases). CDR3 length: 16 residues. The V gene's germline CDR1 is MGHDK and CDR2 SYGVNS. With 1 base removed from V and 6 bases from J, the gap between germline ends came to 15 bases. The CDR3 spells CASSEWRQGIPGELFF. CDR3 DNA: TGTGCCAGCAGTGAATGGAGGCAGGGGATTCCCGGGGAGCTGTTTTTT. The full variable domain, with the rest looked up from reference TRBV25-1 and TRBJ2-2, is EADIYQTPRYLVIGTGKKITLECSQTMGHDKMYWYQQDPGMELHLIHYSYGVNSTEKGDLSSESTVSRIRTEHFPLTLESARPSHTSQYLCASSEWRQGIPGELFFGEGSRLTVL.

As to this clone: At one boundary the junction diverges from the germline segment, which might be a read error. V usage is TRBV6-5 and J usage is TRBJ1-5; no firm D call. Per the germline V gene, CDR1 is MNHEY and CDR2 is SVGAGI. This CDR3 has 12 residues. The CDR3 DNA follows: TGTGCCAGCAGTTACTCGGGAGGGCCCAAGCATTTT. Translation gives CASSYSGGPKHF.

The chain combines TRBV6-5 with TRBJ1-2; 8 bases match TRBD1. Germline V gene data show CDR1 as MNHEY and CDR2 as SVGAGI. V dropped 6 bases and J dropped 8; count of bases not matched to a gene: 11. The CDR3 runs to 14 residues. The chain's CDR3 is CASSRTGRVSGYTF. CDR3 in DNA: TGTGCCAGCAGCCGGACAGGGCGGGTCTCGGGCTACACCTTC.

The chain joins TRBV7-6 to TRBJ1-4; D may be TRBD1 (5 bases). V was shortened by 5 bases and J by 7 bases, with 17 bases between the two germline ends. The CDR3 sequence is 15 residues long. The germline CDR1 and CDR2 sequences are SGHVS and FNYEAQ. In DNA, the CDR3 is TGTGCCAGCAGCCACCCGGGACGCTCCCTTGAAAAACTGTTTTTT. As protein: CASSHPGRSLEKLFF.

CDR3 nucleotide sequence: TGTGCCTGGAGTCCAGGGGTGGCTCAGCCCCAGCATTTT. This sequence encodes CAWSPGVAQPQHF. This chain joins TRBV30 and TRBJ1-5; perhaps TRBD1 as D (6 bases). V lost 2 bases, J lost 6 bases, and 11 bases lay in between. The CDR3 is 13 residues long. The germline V gene has CDR1 GTSNPN and CDR2 SVGIG (reference sequence). Complete variable domain (other parts from reference TRBV30 and TRBJ1-5): SQTIHQWPATLVQPVGSPLSLECTVEGTSNPNLYWYRQAAGRGLQLLFYSVGIGQISSEVPQNLSASRPQDRQFILSSKKLLLSDSGFYLCAWSPGVAQPQHFGDGTRLSIL.

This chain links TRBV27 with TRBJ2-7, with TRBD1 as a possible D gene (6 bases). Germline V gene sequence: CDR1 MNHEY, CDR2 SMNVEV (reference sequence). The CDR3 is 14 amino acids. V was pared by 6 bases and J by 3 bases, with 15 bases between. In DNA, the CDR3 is TGTGCCAGCAGGAAGAGGGGGTCACGCTACGAGCAGTACTTC. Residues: CASRKRGSRYEQYF.

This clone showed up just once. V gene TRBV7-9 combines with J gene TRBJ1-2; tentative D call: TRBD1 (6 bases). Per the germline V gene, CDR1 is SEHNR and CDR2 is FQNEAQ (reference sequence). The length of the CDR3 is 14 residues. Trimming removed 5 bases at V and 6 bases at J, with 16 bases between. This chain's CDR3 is CASSTWGAENGYTF. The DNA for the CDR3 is TGTGCCAGCAGCACCTGGGGGGCGGAGAATGGCTACACCTTC.

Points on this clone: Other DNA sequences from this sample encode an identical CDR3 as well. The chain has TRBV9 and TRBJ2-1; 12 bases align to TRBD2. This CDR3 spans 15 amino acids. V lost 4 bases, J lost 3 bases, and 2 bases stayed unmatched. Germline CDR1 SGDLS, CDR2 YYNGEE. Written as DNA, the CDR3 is TGTGCCAGCAGCTTGGGACTAGCGGGCTACAATGAGCAGTTCTTC. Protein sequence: CASSLGLAGYNEQFF.

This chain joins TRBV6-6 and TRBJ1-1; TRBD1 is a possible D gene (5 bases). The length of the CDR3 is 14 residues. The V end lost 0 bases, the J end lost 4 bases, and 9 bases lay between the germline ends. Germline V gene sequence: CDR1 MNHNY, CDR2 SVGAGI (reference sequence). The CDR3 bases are TGTGCCAGCAGTTACTCAGCAGGGCCCACTGAAGCTTTCTTT. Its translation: CASSYSAGPTEAFF.

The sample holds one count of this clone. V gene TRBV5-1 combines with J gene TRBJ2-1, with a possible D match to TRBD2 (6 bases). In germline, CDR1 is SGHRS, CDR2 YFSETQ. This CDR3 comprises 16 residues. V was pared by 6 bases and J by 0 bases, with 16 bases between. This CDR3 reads CASTVLAASSYNEQFF. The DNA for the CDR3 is TGCGCCAGCACCGTGTTAGCGGCGAGCTCCTACAATGAGCAGTTCTTC.

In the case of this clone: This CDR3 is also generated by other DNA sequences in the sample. The CDR3 coding sequence is TGTGCCAGCAGTTGGGACAGGGGTACCGGGGAGCTGTTTTTT. Protein: CASSWDRGTGELFF. The rearrangement links TRBV6-5 to TRBJ2-2; 10 nucleotides line up with TRBD1. The V gene's germline CDR1 is MNHEY and CDR2 SVGAGI. The CDR3 length is 14 residues. The junction had 1 base not matched to a gene; V was cut back by 4 bases and J by 5 bases.

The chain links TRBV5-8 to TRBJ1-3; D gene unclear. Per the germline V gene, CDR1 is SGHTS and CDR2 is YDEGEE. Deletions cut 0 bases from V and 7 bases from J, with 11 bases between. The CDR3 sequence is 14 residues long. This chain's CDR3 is CASSLELVGNTIYF. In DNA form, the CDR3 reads TGTGCCAGCAGCTTGGAACTGGTGGGGAACACCATATATTTT. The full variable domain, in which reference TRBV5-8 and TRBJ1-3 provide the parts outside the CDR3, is EAGVTQSPTHLIKTRGQQATLRCSPISGHTSVYWYQQALGLGLQFLLWYDEGEERNRGNFPPRFSGRQFPNYSSELNVNALELEDSALYLCASSLELVGNTIYFGEGSWLTVV.

In DNA, the CDR3 is TGCAGCGTTGAATCTGGACTAGGACAAGAGACCCAGTACTTC. Translated, it gives CSVESGLGQETQYF. V is TRBV29-1 and J is TRBJ2-5, with 7 positions matching TRBD2. The CDR3 spans 14 residues. Germline trimming cut 2 bases from V and 2 bases from J; bases unmatched to any gene: 5. Germline assignment: CDR1 SQVTM and CDR2 ANQGSEA. The full variable domain, its missing parts supplied by reference TRBV29-1 and TRBJ2-5, is SAVISQKPSRDICQRGTSLTIQCQVDSQVTMMFWYRQQPGQSLTLIATANQGSEATYESGFVIDKFPISRPNLTFSTLTVSNMSPEDSSIYLCSVESGLGQETQYFGPGTRLLVL.

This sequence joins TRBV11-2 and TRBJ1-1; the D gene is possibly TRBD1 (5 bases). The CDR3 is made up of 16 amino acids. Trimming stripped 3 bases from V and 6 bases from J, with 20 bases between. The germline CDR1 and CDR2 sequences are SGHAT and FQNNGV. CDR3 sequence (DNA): TGTGCCAGCAGCTTCTTCCAGGGTTATAGGCAGGCTGAAGCTTTCTTT. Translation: CASSFFQGYRQAEAFF.

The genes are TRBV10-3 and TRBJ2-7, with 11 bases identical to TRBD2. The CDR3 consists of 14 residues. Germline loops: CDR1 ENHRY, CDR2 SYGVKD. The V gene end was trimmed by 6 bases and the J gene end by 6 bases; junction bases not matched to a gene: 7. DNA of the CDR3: TGTGCCATCAGACCTACTAGCGGGAGAGGCGAGCAGTACTTC. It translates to CAIRPTSGRGEQYF.

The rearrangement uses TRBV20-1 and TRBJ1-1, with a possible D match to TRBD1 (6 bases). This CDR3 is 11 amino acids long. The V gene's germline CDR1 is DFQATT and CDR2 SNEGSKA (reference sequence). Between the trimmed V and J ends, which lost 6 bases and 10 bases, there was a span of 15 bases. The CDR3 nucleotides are TGCAGTGCGCTCGACAGGTTTAGAGCTTTCTTT. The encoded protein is CSALDRFRAFF.

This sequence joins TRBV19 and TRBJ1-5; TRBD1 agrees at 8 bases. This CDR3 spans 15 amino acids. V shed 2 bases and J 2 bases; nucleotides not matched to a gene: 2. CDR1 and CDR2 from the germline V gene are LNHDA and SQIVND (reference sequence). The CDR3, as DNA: TGTGCCAGTAGTATAATGGACAGGGGCAATCAGCCCCAGCATTTT. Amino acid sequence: CASSIMDRGNQPQHF.

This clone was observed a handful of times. The CDR3, as DNA: TGTGCCTGGAGGCAAGGGCGGCAGCCCCAGCATTTT. Protein: CAWRQGRQPQHF. V is TRBV30 and J is TRBJ1-5, with D hard to call. CDR3 size: 12 residues. V dropped 3 bases and J dropped 7 bases, with 10 bases sitting between them. Germline-derived CDR1 and CDR2 are GTSNPN and SVGIG (reference sequence).

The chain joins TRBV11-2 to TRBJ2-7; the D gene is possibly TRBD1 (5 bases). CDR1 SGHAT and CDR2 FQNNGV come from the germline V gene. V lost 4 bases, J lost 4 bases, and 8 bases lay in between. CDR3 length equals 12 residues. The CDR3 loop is CASSSQAYEQYF. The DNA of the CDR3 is TGTGCCAGCAGCTCACAGGCTTACGAGCAGTACTTC.

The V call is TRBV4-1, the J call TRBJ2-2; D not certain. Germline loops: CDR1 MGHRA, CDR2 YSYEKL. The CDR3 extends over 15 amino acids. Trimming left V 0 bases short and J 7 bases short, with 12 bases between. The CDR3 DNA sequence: TGCGCCAGCAGCCAAGAGAGTAGGGTTGGCGGGGAGCTGTTTTTT. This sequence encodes CASSQESRVGGELFF.

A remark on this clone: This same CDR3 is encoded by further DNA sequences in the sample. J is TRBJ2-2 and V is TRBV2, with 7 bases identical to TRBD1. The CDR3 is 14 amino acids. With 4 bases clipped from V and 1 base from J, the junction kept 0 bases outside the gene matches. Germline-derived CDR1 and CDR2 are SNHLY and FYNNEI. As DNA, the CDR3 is TGTGCCAGCAGTGGACAGGGGAACACCGGGGAGCTGTTTTTT. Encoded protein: CASSGQGNTGELFF. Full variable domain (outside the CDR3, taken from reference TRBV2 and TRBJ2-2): EPEVTQTPSHQVTQMGQEVILRCVPISNHLYFYWYRQILGQKVEFLVSFYNNEISEKSEIFDDQFSVERPDGSNFTLKIRSTKLEDSAMYFCASSGQGNTGELFFGEGSRLTVL.

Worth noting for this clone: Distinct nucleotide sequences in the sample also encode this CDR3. In DNA form, the CDR3 reads TGCAGTGCTAGAGGCCGGACTGAAGCTTTCTTT. Protein: CSARGRTEAFF. This chain connects TRBV20-1 to TRBJ1-1; no definite D call. Trimming pared 1 base from V and 5 bases from J, leaving 5 bases between. The V gene's germline CDR1 is DFQATT and CDR2 SNEGSKA (reference sequence). There are 11 residues in the CDR3.

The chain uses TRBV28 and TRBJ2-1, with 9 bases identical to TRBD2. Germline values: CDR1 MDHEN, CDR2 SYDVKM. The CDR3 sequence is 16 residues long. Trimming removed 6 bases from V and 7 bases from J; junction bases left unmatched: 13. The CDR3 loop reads CASSLAGLAGPNEQFF. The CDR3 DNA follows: TGTGCCAGCAGCCTCGCTGGGCTAGCGGGACCGAATGAGCAGTTCTTC.

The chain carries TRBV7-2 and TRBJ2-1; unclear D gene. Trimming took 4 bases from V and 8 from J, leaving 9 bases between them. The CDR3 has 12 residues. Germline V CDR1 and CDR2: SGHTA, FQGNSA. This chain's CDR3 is CASSSPLDEQFF. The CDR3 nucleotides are TGTGCCAGCAGCTCTCCCCTTGATGAGCAGTTCTTC.

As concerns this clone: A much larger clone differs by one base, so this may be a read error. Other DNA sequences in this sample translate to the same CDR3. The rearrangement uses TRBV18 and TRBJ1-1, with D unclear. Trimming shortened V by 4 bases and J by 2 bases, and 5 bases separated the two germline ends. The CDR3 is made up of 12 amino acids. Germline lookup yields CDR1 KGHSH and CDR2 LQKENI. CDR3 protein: CASSQGNTEAFF. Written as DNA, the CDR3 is TGTGCCAGCTCACAGGGAAACACTGAAGCTTTCTTT.